One and the same sample provided the 15 T cell receptor beta chains below, sequenced in a study of T cell repertoires in aging, cancer and after chemotherapy. A mixed TRB-A/B primer pool amplified rearranged TRB by multiplex touch-down PCR. Via MiXCR, TCRdb re-called the multiplex PCR reads, giving one row per CDR3 protein. The sample has some 9,000 distinct CDR3 sequences; less than 55% are singletons. The template was genomic DNA from peripheral blood, not RNA. The specimen was blood. All receptors derive from a human donor in good health.

This clonotype was counted only a few times. The chain is built from TRBV6-2 or TRBV6-3 and TRBJ2-3; D unresolved. The germline V gene has CDR1 MNHEY and CDR2 SVGEGT. Trimming took 5 bases from V and 0 from J, leaving 9 bases between them. The CDR3 covers 14 residues. CDR3 in amino acids: CASSPSRSTDTQYF. CDR3 sequence (DNA): TGTGCCAGCAGTCCAAGCCGGAGCACAGATACGCAGTATTTT.

As DNA, the CDR3 is TGTGCCAGCTCACCACGACAGGGCGAAGCTTTCTTT. It yields the protein CASSPRQGEAFF. This rearrangement joins TRBV18 to TRBJ1-1; 7 bases are a match to TRBD1. The CDR3 covers 12 residues. Germline loops: CDR1 KGHSH, CDR2 LQKENI. J lost 8 bases, V lost 1 base, and 1 base had no gene match.

The gene calls are TRBV30 and TRBJ1-5; D is ambiguous. The CDR3 has 13 amino acids. Trimming pared 7 bases from V and 4 bases from J, leaving 14 bases between. CDR1 is GTSNPN and CDR2 is SVGIG in the germline V gene (reference sequence). This CDR3 reads CAFSTGSNQPQHF. CDR3 nucleotides: TGTGCCTTTTCGACGGGTTCTAATCAGCCCCAGCATTTT.

This clonotype occurred a few times. V gene TRBV6-5 combines with J gene TRBJ2-4; D unclear. CDR3 size: 13 residues. The V end was cut by 6 bases, the J end by 5 bases, with 11 bases between. The germline V gene encodes CDR1 MNHEY and CDR2 SVGAGI. CDR3: CASSRTKQNIQYF. In nucleotides, the CDR3 is TGTGCCAGCAGCCGGACCAAACAAAACATTCAGTACTTC.

This clonotype turned up a few times. The rearrangement links TRBV6-2 or TRBV6-3 to TRBJ2-2, with D possibly TRBD1 on 6 matching bases. Germline-derived CDR1 and CDR2 are MNHEY and SVGEGT. V dropped 2 bases and J dropped 0 bases, with 13 bases sitting between them. The CDR3 contains 17 residues. CDR3 nucleotides: TGTGCCAGCAGTTACCGGGCCGGGACAACGAACACCGGGGAGCTGTTTTTT. As protein: CASSYRAGTTNTGELFF.

The chain couples TRBV5-6 to TRBJ1-6; the match to TRBD1 covers 10 bases. This CDR3 contains 15 residues. V trimming: 6 bases; J trimming: 7 bases; junction bases outside the gene matches: 7. From germline, CDR1 is SGHDT and CDR2 YYEEEE. In nucleotides, the CDR3 is TGTGCCAGCACCCTGGGACAGGGGAGGAATTCACCCCTCCACTTT. Its protein is CASTLGQGRNSPLHF.

This clonotype came up a few times. The genes are TRBV27 and TRBJ2-1; 7 bases are shared with TRBD1. V lost 0 bases to trimming and J lost 9 bases; unmatched junction nucleotides: 8. The length of the CDR3 is 15 residues. The germline V gene has CDR1 MNHEY and CDR2 SMNVEV (reference sequence). This CDR3 is CASSLSGGSGGEQFF. Here the CDR3 DNA reads TGTGCCAGCAGTTTATCGGGCGGTTCAGGGGGTGAGCAGTTCTTC.

The chain uses TRBV6-5 and TRBJ2-1; D is unclear. This CDR3 spans 16 amino acids. V was shortened by 6 bases and J by 0 bases, with 15 bases between the two germline ends. CDR1 and CDR2 from the germline V gene are MNHEY and SVGAGI. Written as DNA, the CDR3 is TGTGCCAGCAGCCTCTACTACCTTAGCTCCTACAATGAGCAGTTCTTC. Translated, it gives CASSLYYLSSYNEQFF.

The chain recombines TRBV6-5 with TRBJ1-2; maybe TRBD1 (5 bases). V was shortened by 4 bases and J by 7 bases, with 16 bases between the two germline ends. Germline lookup yields CDR1 MNHEY and CDR2 SVGAGI. The length of the CDR3 is 14 residues. CDR3 sequence: CASSFRGASTGYTF. As DNA, the CDR3 is TGTGCCAGCAGTTTTCGGGGCGCTTCCACTGGCTACACCTTC.

The chain combines TRBV5-1 with TRBJ2-3; 7 bases agree with TRBD1. Germline CDR1 SGHRS, CDR2 YFSETQ. CDR3 size: 14 residues. J lost 2 bases, V lost 7 bases, and 7 bases had no gene match. The CDR3: CASYMGQTTDTQYF. CDR3 nucleotide sequence: TGCGCCAGCTATATGGGACAGACCACAGATACGCAGTATTTT. The complete variable domain, with remaining parts taken from reference TRBV5-1 and TRBJ2-3, reads KAGVTQTPRYLIKTRGQQVTLSCSPISGHRSVSWYQQTPGQGLQFLFEYFSETQRNKGNFPGRFSGRQFSNSRSEMNVSTLELGDSALYLCASYMGQTTDTQYFGPGTRLTVL.

The chain employs TRBV29-1 and TRBJ2-3; 11 bases are shared with TRBD2. CDR3 length: 15 amino acids. Looked up from germline, CDR1 is SQVTM and CDR2 is ANQGSEA. The J segment lost 1 base and the V segment lost 1 base, leaving 1 base of the junction unmatched. Here the CDR3 reads CSVEVAGGGTDTQYF. The DNA for the CDR3 is TGCAGCGTTGAAGTAGCGGGAGGGGGCACAGATACGCAGTATTTT.

CDR3 DNA sequence: TGCAGTGCTAGGACTAGCGGGAGGGCAGATACGCAGTATTTT. It encodes CSARTSGRADTQYF. The rearrangement joins TRBV20-1 to TRBJ2-3; TRBD2 agrees at 14 bases. Trimming removed 3 bases from V and 4 bases from J; junction bases left unmatched: 0. CDR3 length: 14 amino acids. Germline lookup yields CDR1 DFQATT and CDR2 SNEGSKA (reference sequence).

The J gene is TRBJ1-2, the V gene TRBV19; 9 bases are a match to TRBD1. V gave up 3 bases and J gave up 5 bases; unmatched junction bases: 1. This CDR3 has 13 residues. Germline CDR1 reads LNHDA; CDR2 reads SQIVND (reference sequence). CDR3 DNA: TGTGCCAGTAGTATCGGGACAGGGTATGGCTACACCTTC. This sequence encodes CASSIGTGYGYTF.

This chain uses TRBV19 with TRBJ2-3; 9 nucleotides agree with TRBD1. The CDR3 has 14 residues. V shed 5 bases and J 3 bases; nucleotides not matched to a gene: 3. In germline, CDR1 is LNHDA, CDR2 SQIVND (reference sequence). CDR3 sequence (DNA): TGTGCCAGTAGTCCACAGGGGGCTACAGATACGCAGTATTTT. Residues: CASSPQGATDTQYF.

The CDR3 DNA follows: TGTGCCAGTAGTATAGGGACAGGTCAAGAGACCCAGTACTTC. It yields the protein CASSIGTGQETQYF. The chain uses TRBV19 and TRBJ2-5; 7 bases align to TRBD1. Per the germline V gene, CDR1 is LNHDA and CDR2 is SQIVND (reference sequence). The junction had 1 base not matched to a gene; V was cut back by 1 base and J by 2 bases. This CDR3 contains 14 residues.